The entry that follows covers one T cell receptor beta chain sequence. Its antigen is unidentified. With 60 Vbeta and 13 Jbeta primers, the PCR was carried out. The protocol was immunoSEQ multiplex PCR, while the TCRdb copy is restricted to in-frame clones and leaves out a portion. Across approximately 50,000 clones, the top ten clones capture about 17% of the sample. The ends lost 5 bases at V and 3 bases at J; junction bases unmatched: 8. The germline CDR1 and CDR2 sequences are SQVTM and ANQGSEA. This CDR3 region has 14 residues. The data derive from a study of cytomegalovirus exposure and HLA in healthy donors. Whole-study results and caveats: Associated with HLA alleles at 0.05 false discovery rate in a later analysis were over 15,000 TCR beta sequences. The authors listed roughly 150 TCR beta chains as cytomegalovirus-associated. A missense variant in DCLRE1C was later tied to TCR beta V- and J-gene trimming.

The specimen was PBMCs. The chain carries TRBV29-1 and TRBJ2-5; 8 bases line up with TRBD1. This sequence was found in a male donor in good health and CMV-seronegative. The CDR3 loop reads CSVWAMTGEETQYF. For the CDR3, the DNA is TGCAGCGTTTGGGCCATGACAGGGGAAGAGACCCAGTACTTC. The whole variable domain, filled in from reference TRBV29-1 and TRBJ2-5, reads SAVISQKPSRDICQRGTSLTIQCQVDSQVTMMFWYRQQPGQSLTLIATANQGSEATYESGFVIDKFPISRPNLTFSTLTVSNMSPEDSSIYLCSVWAMTGEETQYFGPGTRLLVL.